Each of the 13 T cell receptor beta chains below was sequenced from the same sample in a study of cytomegalovirus exposure and HLA in healthy donors (TCRdb year 2017). The library was prepared using the immunoSEQ multiplex PCR assay. A mixture of 60 forward primers for TCR Vbeta segments and 13 reverse primers for TCR Jbeta segments was used in the multiplex PCR. TCRdb re-hosts the immuneACCESS table, in-frame sequences only. Its copies lack some clones; in the studies checked, an unresolved V gene accounts for under half of them, and the cause for the rest is not known. Within this sample are about 120,000 clones, with around 75% of them counted one time only. The ten largest clonotypes hold 1.6% of the sample. The sequenced sample was PBMCs. Receptor source: a woman younger than 30 in good health and CMV-seronegative.

The chain carries TRBV6-5 and TRBJ2-2, with 8 bases fitting TRBD2. Germline values: CDR1 MNHEY, CDR2 SVGAGI. The CDR3 is made up of 13 amino acids. Unmatched junction bases numbered 1, after V lost 6 bases and J lost 4 bases. The CDR3 loop is CASSRGGTGELFF. In nucleotides, the CDR3 is TGTGCCAGCAGCCGGGGGGGCACCGGGGAGCTGTTTTTT.

The chain joins TRBV28 to TRBJ2-1, with D unresolved. Trimming pared 3 bases from V and 3 bases from J, leaving 18 bases between. The CDR3 contains 17 residues. Germline CDR1 reads MDHEN; CDR2 reads SYDVKM. CDR3 protein: CASSFPALRPGYNEQFF. The CDR3, as DNA: TGTGCCAGCAGTTTTCCGGCCCTACGACCGGGCTACAATGAGCAGTTCTTC.

The V call is TRBV7-9, the J call TRBJ1-5; D is unclear. CDR3 length: 12 residues. V lost 3 bases to trimming and J lost 4 bases, with 4 bases between them. Germline V lookup: CDR1 SEHNR, CDR2 FQNEAQ (reference sequence). CDR3 nucleotides: TGTGCCAGCAGCTTGTCAAATCAGCCCCAGCATTTT. The encoded protein is CASSLSNQPQHF.

V is TRBV7-2 and J is TRBJ1-2, with a possible D match to TRBD1 (5 bases). V was clipped by 4 bases and J by 8 bases, with 14 bases between them. This CDR3 contains 13 residues. CDR1 and CDR2 from the germline V gene are SGHTA and FQGNSA. CDR3 in DNA: TGTGCCAGCAGCTCAAACGACAGAGTAGGCTACACCTTC. It encodes CASSSNDRVGYTF.

The DNA for the CDR3 is TGTGCCAGCCCCCAGACTGGACAGGGCCTACCTTACTATGGCTACACCTTC. It is translated as CASPQTGQGLPYYGYTF. The rearrangement links TRBV5-8 to TRBJ1-2; 8 nucleotides match TRBD1. The CDR3 extends over 17 amino acids. Germline loops: CDR1 SGHTS, CDR2 YDEGEE. V lost 7 bases and J lost 3; bases outside the gene matches: 17.

The V gene is TRBV9, the J gene TRBJ1-1; TRBD1 matches at 9 bases. The CDR3 is made up of 17 amino acids. Germline trimming cut 4 bases from V and 4 bases from J; bases unmatched to any gene: 14. Germline loops: CDR1 SGDLS, CDR2 YYNGEE. The CDR3 nucleotides read TGTGCCAGCAGCACCCGGACAGGGGACAACCCTTTCACTGAAGCTTTCTTT. It codes for CASSTRTGDNPFTEAFF.

This rearrangement joins TRBV19 to TRBJ2-5; 7 positions match TRBD2. With 10 bases clipped from V and 5 bases from J, the junction kept 4 bases outside the gene matches. The CDR3 length is 11 residues. Germline V CDR1 and CDR2: LNHDA, SQIVND (reference sequence). The CDR3 DNA reads as TGTGCCACACGGGGAGGGGAGACCCAGTACTTC. This codes for CATRGGETQYF.

This clone was detected only a few times. The rearrangement uses TRBV5-7 and TRBJ1-3; D is possibly TRBD1 (5 bases). Being an ORF, TRBV5-7 has a function that is uncertain. Trimming shortened V by 0 bases and J by 2 bases, and 12 bases separated the two germline ends. This CDR3 contains 16 residues. The CDR3 loop reads CASSLASGGTGNTIYF. As DNA, the CDR3 is TGTGCCAGCAGCTTGGCCAGCGGGGGGACTGGAAACACCATATATTTT.

The rearrangement links TRBV30 to TRBJ2-2; 7 bases agree with TRBD2. The CDR3 is 12 residues long. Germline V CDR1 and CDR2: GTSNPN, SVGIG (reference sequence). J was trimmed by 6 bases and V by 7 bases; bases with no gene match: 5. CDR3 sequence (DNA): TGTGCCTCCAAACGGGGGGCCGGGGAGCTGTTTTTT. This encodes CASKRGAGELFF.

The chain combines TRBV2 with TRBJ2-3; TRBD1 agrees at 8 bases. The CDR3 has 13 residues. Trimming at V came to 9 bases and at J to 2 bases, leaving 4 bases not matched to a gene. Germline CDR1 SNHLY, CDR2 FYNNEI. The DNA for the CDR3 is TGTGCCAGTACAGGGGGAACCACAGATACGCAGTATTTT. This translates into CASTGGTTDTQYF.

The CDR3 loop is CASSFQDRGGGYTF. CDR3 sequence (DNA): TGTGCCAGCAGCTTCCAAGACAGGGGCGGTGGCTACACCTTC. This chain connects TRBV11-2 to TRBJ1-2; 8 bases line up with TRBD1. This CDR3 is 14 amino acids long. J was trimmed by 7 bases and V by 3 bases; bases with no gene match: 7. Germline V lookup: CDR1 SGHAT, CDR2 FQNNGV.

This clone has a single count. The rearrangement joins TRBV2 to TRBJ1-3; D is possibly TRBD1 (6 bases). CDR1 and CDR2 (germline): SNHLY, FYNNEI. V was trimmed by 6 bases and J by 8 bases, leaving 14 bases between them. The CDR3 length is 13 residues. For the CDR3, the DNA is TGTGCCAGCAGCGAAACAGGGTCGGACACCATATATTTT. Translation gives CASSETGSDTIYF.

The chain couples TRBV19 to TRBJ1-4, with 7 bases lining up with TRBD1. V lost 4 bases and J lost 5; bases outside the gene matches: 13. CDR1 LNHDA and CDR2 SQIVND come from the germline V gene (reference sequence). CDR3 length: 17 amino acids. The DNA of the CDR3 is TGTGCCAGTAGTAACCTCGGACAGGAGATGCGGAATGAAAAACTGTTTTTT. Amino acids: CASSNLGQEMRNEKLFF.